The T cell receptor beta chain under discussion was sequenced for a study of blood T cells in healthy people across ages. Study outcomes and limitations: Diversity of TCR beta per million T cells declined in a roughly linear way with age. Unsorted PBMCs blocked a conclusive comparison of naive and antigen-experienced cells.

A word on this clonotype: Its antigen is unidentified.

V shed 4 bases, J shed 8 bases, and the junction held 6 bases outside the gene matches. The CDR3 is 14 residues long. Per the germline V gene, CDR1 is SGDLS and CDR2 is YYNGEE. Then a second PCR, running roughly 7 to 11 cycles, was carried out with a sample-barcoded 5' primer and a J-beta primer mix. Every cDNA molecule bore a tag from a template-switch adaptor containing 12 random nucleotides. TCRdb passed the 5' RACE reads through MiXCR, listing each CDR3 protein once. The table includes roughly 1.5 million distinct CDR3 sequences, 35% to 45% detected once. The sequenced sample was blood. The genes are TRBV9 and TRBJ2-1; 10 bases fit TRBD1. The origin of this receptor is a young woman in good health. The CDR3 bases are TGTGCCAGCAGCTCCCGAGACAGGGGGCATGAGCAGTTCTTC. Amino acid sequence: CASSSRDRGHEQFF.